The text below deals with one T cell receptor beta chain. Described time point: pre-sensitization, week 0. Treatment reported: therapeutic diphenylcyclopropenone sensitization with weekly scalp DPC. Before extraction, the whole blood was not fractionated, and total RNA was taken from it. Trimming pared 8 bases from V and 5 bases from J, leaving 9 bases between. CDR1 and CDR2 (germline): SNHLY, FYNNEI. This CDR3 is 12 amino acids long. This sample was taken from a study of human T cells and chemical hapten exposure. TCRdb ran MiXCR on the RACE reads and lists one entry per CDR3 protein. The table lists under 40,000 distinct CDR3 sequences, about 12% of them singletons, with about 1.9% in the top ten.

The material sequenced was whole blood, taken in connection with sensitization to the hapten diphenylcyclopropenone (DPC). The receptor was derived from a woman aged 40 to 50 with alopecia areata. Some clones in this sample may be carry-over from other donors' samples. The chain employs TRBV2 and TRBJ1-4; D remains unclear. CDR3 amino acids: CASGASNEKLFF. CDR3 sequence (DNA): TGTGCCAGCGGAGCCTCGAATGAAAAACTGTTTTTT.